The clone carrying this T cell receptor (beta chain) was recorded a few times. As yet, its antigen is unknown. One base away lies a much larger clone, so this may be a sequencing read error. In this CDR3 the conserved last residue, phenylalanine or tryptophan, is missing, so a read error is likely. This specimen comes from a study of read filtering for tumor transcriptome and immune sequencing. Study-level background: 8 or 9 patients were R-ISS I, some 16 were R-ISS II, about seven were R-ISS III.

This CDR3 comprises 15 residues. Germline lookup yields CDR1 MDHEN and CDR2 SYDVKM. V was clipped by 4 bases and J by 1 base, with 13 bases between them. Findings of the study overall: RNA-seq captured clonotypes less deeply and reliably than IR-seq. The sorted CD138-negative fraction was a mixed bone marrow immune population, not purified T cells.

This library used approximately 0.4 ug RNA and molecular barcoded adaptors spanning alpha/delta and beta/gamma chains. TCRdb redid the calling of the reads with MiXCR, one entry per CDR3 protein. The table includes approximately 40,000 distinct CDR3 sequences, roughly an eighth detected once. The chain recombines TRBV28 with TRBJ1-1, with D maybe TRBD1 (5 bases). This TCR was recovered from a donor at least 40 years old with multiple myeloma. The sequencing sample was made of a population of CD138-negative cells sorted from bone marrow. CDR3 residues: CASSSQVGGNTEAFS. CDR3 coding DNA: TGTGCCAGCAGTTCCCAGGTGGGGGGGAACACTGAAGCTTTCTCT.